This T cell receptor (beta chain) was sequenced during a study of T cell responses to AZD1222 COVID-19 vaccine. General study points: The sample set comprised mostly white British donors with more females, and clonal diversity was possibly underestimated. Spike regions recognized by vaccine-associated CD4 TCRs spanned the protein, led by 160-218 and 743-854.

A few counts support this clone. What it recognizes is unknown. The length of the CDR3 is 15 residues. With V trimmed by 5 bases and J by 1 base, 7 bases remained unmatched. CDR1 and CDR2 (germline): MNHNY, SVGAGI (reference sequence). TCRdb's table, derived via immunoSEQ multiplex PCR, lists solely in-frame clones and lacks some. The table lists approximately 160,000 clones, approximately 90% of them singletons. This TCR came from an adult in good health. The chain carries TRBV6-6 and TRBJ1-2, with 7 bases that match TRBD1. Sequenced material: peripheral blood, taken on day 0 of MenACWY control vaccination. CDR3 DNA sequence: TGTGCCAGCAGTGACGGGGGGACAGTTAACTATGGCTACACCTTC. Translated: CASSDGGTVNYGYTF.